Below are 5 T cell receptor beta chains sequenced from a single sample in a study of T-cell memory formation after mild COVID-19. One entry per CDR3 protein results from TCRdb running MiXCR on the 5' RACE reads. Here the sample spans about 200,000 distinct CDR3 sequences, around 8.8% being singletons. Sequencing input: PBMCs or a T cell subset sorted from them (not recorded which). The receptors originated from a man aged 18 to 29 who had mild COVID-19 (a few samples of this study predate the infection). Cell type and time point are not known.

The chain joins TRBV12-3 or TRBV12-4 to TRBJ2-7; TRBD2 agrees at 7 bases. The junction had 17 bases not matched to a gene; V was cut back by 7 bases and J by 5 bases. CDR3 length equals 16 residues. The CDR3 loop is CASTPWGGPRAHEQYF. The CDR3 DNA is TGTGCCAGCACCCCATGGGGGGGACCCCGGGCCCACGAGCAGTACTTC.

The genes are TRBV5-8 and TRBJ1-5, with TRBD1 matching 9 bases. CDR3 length equals 15 residues. The V gene end was trimmed by 0 bases and the J gene end by 9 bases; junction bases not matched to a gene: 7. Germline V lookup: CDR1 SGHTS, CDR2 YDEGEE. The CDR3 coding sequence is TGTGCCAGCAGCTTGGGCCAAACAGGGGGCTGGCCCCAGCATTTT. Translated, it gives CASSLGQTGGWPQHF.

This clonotype was found many times. The chain uses TRBV7-8 and TRBJ2-7; a weak D match, TRBD1 (6 bases). The germline V gene encodes CDR1 SGHVS and CDR2 FQNEAQ. The CDR3 has 12 residues. V dropped 6 bases and J dropped 5 bases, with 11 bases sitting between them. DNA for the CDR3: TGTGCCAGCAGGCAGGGGTTGAACGAGCAGTACGTC. Translated: CASRQGLNEQYV.

This chain connects TRBV12-3 or TRBV12-4 to TRBJ1-5, with TRBD1 matching 11 bases. CDR3 length equals 15 residues. J gave up 6 bases and V 0 bases, and 1 base lay outside the gene matches. CDR3 bases: TGTGCCAGCAGTTTAGCGGGACAGGGGGGTCAGCCCCAGCATTTT. This codes for CASSLAGQGGQPQHF.

This clonotype was seen a few times. The V gene is TRBV10-3, the J gene TRBJ2-7, with D unresolved. With 0 bases removed from V and 3 bases from J, the gap between germline ends came to 9 bases. This CDR3 region has 14 residues. The germline V gene has CDR1 ENHRY and CDR2 SYGVKD. CDR3 bases: TGTGCCATCAGTGAGTCCGGGTCTAGCTACGAGCAGTACGTC. Its protein product is CAISESGSSYEQYV.